This record looks at one TCR beta chain sequence and its context. Its recognized antigen is unknown. The sample holds no much larger clone one base away, and base qualities are not on file. One collaborating source in Seattle enrolled patients while the patients were actively infected and followed the patients over time throughout the course of disease. The collaborating institutions used their own protocols to collect whole blood in K2EDTA tubes. For TCRbeta analysis, collaborators shipped samples in one of three forms: frozen whole blood, isolated PBMCs, or DNA extracted from either of those sample types. CDR1 and CDR2, looked up from the germline V gene, are SGHAT and FQNNGV. Between the V and J ends, shortened by 5 bases and 2 bases respectively, the junction contains 13 bases. The CDR3 goes from the cysteine to the phenylalanine over 15 residues. Only the CDR3 DNA is retained, 45 bases long and in frame from the first base.

TCRbeta CDR3 regions were amplified from genomic DNA using the immunoSEQ Assay, a bias-controlled multiplex PCR. Per the authors' processing: The number of nucleated cells in each sample was estimated from the amplification of reference gene primers within the assay. To quantify the absolute abundance of each unique TCRbeta CDR3 rearrangement, sequence reads were collapsed and filtered. For each sample, productive Simpson clonality was calculated as the square root of Simpson's diversity index over productive rearrangements. The source is immuneACCESS, and TCRdb retained only in-frame sequences with V and J called. Part of the clones is not carried over; for the studies checked, unresolved V genes explain less than half of this, and the remainder is unexplained. For V, J and clone size, that table is used; D and trimming come from the DNA. Within this sample are about 48,000 clones, with 65% to 90% of them counted one time only. 2.5% to 3% of the sample lies in the top ten.

These data belong to a study of blood T cell repertoires in COVID-19 (dated by TCRdb to 2018 to 2020). Background for the entire study: The collaborator samples originated in the United States, Italy and Spain and spanned the acute and convalescent phases of COVID-19. Deeply sampled blood TCRbeta repertoires from subjects exposed to, actively infected with, or recovered from COVID-19 were included in the dataset. The repertoires were released in a freely available public database meant as a resource for research on the immune response to SARS-CoV-2. The prospective study material was composed of cDNA or gDNA derived from T cells, B-cell-depleted T cells, or PBMCs. The samples were drawn from two sources: the first 160 participants of the ongoing ImmuneRACE study, and 1,000 to 1,500 subjects contributed by 6 global collaborators. Where available, HLA class I and class II types were obtained from metadata supplied by the sample provider rather than from assay-based typing. A de-identified subject ID, COVID-19 status, age in years and sex were almost always included in the sample metadata.

General conclusions and limits of the study: Clinical and demographic metadata were provided uncurated, with the amount varying by source and participant.

The sample was peripheral blood. Recombination joined TRBV11-2 with TRBJ2-1; TRBD2 is perhaps the D gene, given 6 matching bases. This TCR came from an elderly woman with COVID-19, enrolled during active disease. For the CDR3, the sequence is CASSLRLAPYNEQFF. The DNA sequence is given as TGTGCCAGCAGCCTGAGGCTAGCGCCCTACAATGAGCAGTTCTTC.